What follows describes a single T cell receptor beta chain. This CDR3 is built from 15 residues. Per the germline V gene, CDR1 is MDHEN and CDR2 is SYDVKM. Trimming at V came to 1 base and at J to 2 bases, leaving 3 bases not matched to a gene. The sample originates from a study of blood T cell repertoires in COVID-19. The wider study: In each case, the material was cDNA or gDNA derived from T cells, B-cell-depleted T cells, or PBMCs.

Seattle patient enrollment occurred during active infection, with longitudinal follow-up thereafter. Per the authors' pipeline: How many nucleated cells were present was estimated from reference gene primer amplification. Libraries were prepared by immunoSEQ multiplex PCR; TCRdb keeps only in-frame clonotypes and omits some of them. D and trimming come from the DNA, and the V and J calls and clone size come from that table. The sample has about 130,000 clones; approximately 86% are singletons. Sample: peripheral blood. This sequence was found in a woman between 65 and 79 years old with COVID-19, enrolled during active disease. The chain employs TRBV28 and TRBJ2-3; 7 nucleotides match TRBD2. CDR3 amino acids: CASSLFGGITDTQYF. DNA for the CDR3: TGTGCCAGCAGTTTATTCGGGGGGATCACAGATACGCAGTATTTT.